Below, 20 T cell receptor beta chains from the same sample are listed, as sequenced in a study of blood T cell repertoires in COVID-19. Some clones are missing from TCRdb's copy, which holds only in-frame ones; the method was immunoSEQ multiplex PCR. The sample lists about 320,000 clones; around 86% were seen once. What was sequenced was PBMCs or T cells enriched from blood (not recorded which). These receptor sequences come from a man aged 55 to 70 who had recovered from COVID-19.

V is TRBV2 and J is TRBJ2-2; D gene ambiguous. The CDR3 contains 16 residues. Germline-derived CDR1 and CDR2 are SNHLY and FYNNEI. V was clipped by 2 bases and J by 6 bases, with 16 bases between them. The CDR3 DNA reads TGTGCCAGCAGTGAATGGCTCCTCGAGGTCGCCGGGGAGCTGTTTTTT. It is translated as CASSEWLLEVAGELFF.

This chain connects TRBV19 to TRBJ2-7, with 10 positions matching TRBD1. With V trimmed by 5 bases and J by 6 bases, 13 bases remained unmatched. CDR3 length: 16 residues. Germline V gene sequence: CDR1 LNHDA, CDR2 SQIVND (reference sequence). The CDR3 sequence is CASSPRAVDRGTEQYF. The DNA of the CDR3 is TGTGCCAGTAGTCCCCGGGCGGTGGACAGGGGGACCGAGCAGTACTTC.

V gene TRBV12-5 combines with J gene TRBJ2-1; 8 bases align to TRBD2. CDR1 is LGHNT and CDR2 is FRNRAP in the germline V gene. The CDR3 has 15 residues. Unmatched junction bases numbered 10, after V lost 2 bases and J lost 10 bases. CDR3: CASGLSSGIPREQFF. The DNA for the CDR3 is TGTGCTAGTGGTTTGAGTAGCGGGATCCCCCGGGAGCAGTTCTTC. Full variable domain (rest looked up from reference TRBV12-5 and TRBJ2-1): DARVTQTPRHKVTEMGQEVTMRCQPILGHNTVFWYRQTMMQGLELLAYFRNRAPLDDSGMPKDRFSAEMPDATLATLKIQPSEPRDSAVYFCASGLSSGIPREQFFGPGTRLTVL.

The chain is built from TRBV5-6 and TRBJ2-5; D is unclear. Germline CDR1 and CDR2: SGHDT and YYEEEE. The CDR3 contains 12 residues. Trimming left V 3 bases short and J 5 bases short, with 8 bases between. The CDR3 DNA follows: TGTGCCAGCAGCTCCCCGTCGGAGACCCAGTACTTC. It encodes CASSSPSETQYF.

The chain has TRBV6-5 and TRBJ2-7; the match to TRBD2 covers 12 bases. In germline, CDR1 is MNHEY, CDR2 SVGAGI. CDR3 length: 16 amino acids. V gave up 0 bases and J gave up 4 bases; unmatched junction bases: 4. DNA for the CDR3: TGTGCCAGCAGTTACTCGTCCGGGACTAGCGGGTACGAGCAGTACTTC. Encoded protein: CASSYSSGTSGYEQYF.

The chain carries TRBV28 and TRBJ1-3, with no clear D. The ends were cut back, 3 bases at V and 4 bases at J, with 7 bases in the middle. The CDR3 runs 13 residues. Germline V gene data show CDR1 as MDHEN and CDR2 as SYDVKM. CDR3 loop: CASSFPVGNTIYF. As DNA, the CDR3 is TGTGCCAGCAGTTTCCCCGTAGGAAACACCATATATTTT.

The chain links TRBV7-9 to TRBJ1-4; 8 positions agree with TRBD1. The J segment lost 8 bases and the V segment lost 5 bases, leaving 10 bases of the junction unmatched. The CDR3 consists of 15 residues. Germline assignment: CDR1 SEHNR and CDR2 FQNEAQ (reference sequence). DNA for the CDR3: TGTGCCAGCAGCCGAACGGACAGGGTTGGCGAAAAACTGTTTTTT. Its translation is CASSRTDRVGEKLFF.

The chain has TRBV3-1 (or the pseudogene TRBV3-2) and TRBJ2-3, with TRBD2 matching over 9 bases. Germline CDR1 reads LGHDT; CDR2 reads YNNKEL (reference sequence). J was trimmed by 2 bases and V by 2 bases; bases with no gene match: 5. CDR3 length: 16 amino acids. The CDR3 here is CASSQISGSPTDTQYF. The CDR3 DNA reads TGTGCCAGCAGCCAAATTAGCGGGAGTCCCACAGATACGCAGTATTTT.

The chain joins TRBV18 to TRBJ1-2, with 8 bases aligning to TRBD1. Losses at the gene ends were 6 bases for V and 3 bases for J; bases not matched to a gene: 3. The CDR3 runs to 13 residues. CDR1 and CDR2 from the germline V gene are KGHSH and LQKENI. CDR3 amino acids: CASSPDRDYGYTF. Written as DNA, the CDR3 is TGTGCCAGCTCCCCGGACAGGGACTATGGCTACACCTTC.

The rearrangement joins TRBV11-2 to TRBJ2-2, with 10 bases fitting TRBD1. Trimming removed 5 bases from V and 6 bases from J; junction bases left unmatched: 12. CDR1 and CDR2 (germline): SGHAT, FQNNGV. The CDR3 is 17 amino acids. The CDR3 spells CASSAVRQGARPGELFF. The CDR3 nucleotides are TGTGCCAGCAGCGCCGTAAGACAGGGGGCGCGACCCGGGGAGCTGTTTTTT.

The table lists this clone with a count of one. The chain joins TRBV18 to TRBJ1-5; TRBD1 aligns across 7 bases. Trimming removed 5 bases from V and 3 bases from J; junction bases left unmatched: 13. Germline CDR1 and CDR2: KGHSH and LQKENI. The CDR3 has 17 residues. The CDR3 coding sequence is TGTGCCAGCTCAGACACAGGGGACTCCCGCCCCAATCAGCCCCAGCATTTT. Its protein product is CASSDTGDSRPNQPQHF.

The chain has TRBV12-3 or TRBV12-4 and TRBJ2-7; no clear D. Between the trimmed V and J ends, which lost 5 bases and 8 bases, there was a span of 13 bases. The CDR3 spans 12 residues. Written as DNA, the CDR3 is TGTGCCAGCAGTCTCGAACTCTTGAAGCAGTACTTC. It is translated as CASSLELLKQYF.

The V and J genes are TRBV6-2 or TRBV6-3 and TRBJ2-2; 7 nucleotides agree with TRBD1. CDR1 is MNHEY and CDR2 is SVGEGT in the germline V gene. The CDR3 runs 15 residues. V was pared by 4 bases and J by 1 base, with 3 bases of the junction left unmatched. As DNA, the CDR3 is TGTGCCAGCAGTTCAGACAGGGAGAACACCGGGGAGCTGTTTTTT. This gives the protein CASSSDRENTGELFF.

The gene calls are TRBV5-8 and TRBJ1-4; D call uncertain. This CDR3 spans 12 amino acids. V lost 4 bases and J lost 3, with 4 bases in between. Germline CDR1 SGHTS, CDR2 YDEGEE. This CDR3 is CASSRANEKLFF. DNA for the CDR3: TGTGCCAGCAGCCGGGCTAATGAAAAACTGTTTTTT.

V and J are TRBV4-2 and TRBJ2-1; 13 bases line up with TRBD2. V was pared by 3 bases and J by 9 bases, with 8 bases of the junction left unmatched. CDR1 and CDR2 (germline): LGHNA, YNFKEQ. The CDR3 loop spans 16 amino acids. CDR3 nucleotides: TGTGCCAGCAGCCAGGGGACTAGCGGGGTCCCCCTTGAGCAGTTCTTC. As protein: CASSQGTSGVPLEQFF.

The J gene is TRBJ1-1, the V gene TRBV7-2; D remains ambiguous. This CDR3 is built from 14 residues. V lost 1 base to trimming and J lost 0 bases, with 6 bases between them. Germline V gene sequence: CDR1 SGHTA, CDR2 FQGNSA. The CDR3 DNA is TGTGCCAGCAGCTTAGGTTCAGTGAACACTGAAGCTTTCTTT. Amino acid sequence: CASSLGSVNTEAFF.

This clone is a singleton in its sample. The chain links TRBV28 to TRBJ1-2; TRBD1 might be the D (6 bases). The V gene's germline CDR1 is MDHEN and CDR2 SYDVKM. This CDR3 comprises 14 residues. V was shortened by 6 bases and J by 4 bases, with 15 bases between the two germline ends. CDR3 DNA sequence: TGTGCCAGCAGCCTACAGGGCTCGTTCTATGGCTACACCTTC. It specifies CASSLQGSFYGYTF.

This clone was seen more than once but under ten times. The V gene is TRBV12-3 or TRBV12-4, the J gene TRBJ2-7; 7 bases are a match to TRBD1. With V trimmed by 6 bases and J by 3 bases, 5 bases remained unmatched. The CDR3 consists of 13 residues. This chain's CDR3 is CASSNRGDYEQYF. The DNA of the CDR3 is TGTGCCAGCAGCAACAGGGGAGACTACGAGCAGTACTTC.

The V and J genes are TRBV5-1 and TRBJ2-7, with D tentatively TRBD2 (5 bases). V lost 4 bases to trimming and J lost 4 bases, with 12 bases between them. Germline assignment: CDR1 SGHRS and CDR2 YFSETQ. This CDR3 comprises 13 residues. DNA for the CDR3: TGCGCCAGCAGCATAGCGTCCTCGTACGAGCAGTACTTC. Encoded protein: CASSIASSYEQYF. The full variable domain, completed using reference TRBV5-1 and TRBJ2-7, is KAGVTQTPRYLIKTRGQQVTLSCSPISGHRSVSWYQQTPGQGLQFLFEYFSETQRNKGNFPGRFSGRQFSNSRSEMNVSTLELGDSALYLCASSIASSYEQYFGPGTRLTVT.

The V call is TRBV7-8, the J call TRBJ2-3; 8 positions match TRBD2. Germline lookup yields CDR1 SGHVS and CDR2 FQNEAQ. This CDR3 region has 19 residues. With V trimmed by 5 bases and J by 0 bases, 16 bases remained unmatched. The CDR3 DNA reads TGTGCCAGCAGCCCAAGGCCCCCAGCGGGAGAAATAAGCACAGATACGCAGTATTTT. Protein product: CASSPRPPAGEISTDTQYF.